This T cell receptor (beta chain) was identified during a study of cytomegalovirus exposure and HLA in healthy donors. Background on the study: Most donors, about 82% of more than 300 genotyped, fell in the Caucasian-associated ancestry cluster.

The germline gives CDR1 SGDLS, CDR2 YYNGEE. Deletions cut 2 bases from V and 2 bases from J, with 10 bases between. The CDR3 has 15 residues. The PCR used 60 Vbeta and 13 Jbeta primers. Clones were read by immunoSEQ multiplex PCR, and TCRdb kept only the in-frame ones, dropping some. The sample carries 150,000 to 170,000 clones, approximately 80% recorded once. With respect to this clone: No conserved phenylalanine or tryptophan ends this CDR3, so it is likely a read error.

This TCR derives from a woman aged 40 to 50 in good health and CMV-seronegative. The sample taken for sequencing was PBMCs. The rearrangement uses TRBV9 and TRBJ2-2; D call uncertain. The CDR3 DNA follows: TGTGCCAGCAGCGTCGGTAGTATAAACACCGGGGAGCTGTTTGTT. It yields the protein CASSVGSINTGELFV.